This T cell receptor beta chain was found in a study of blood T cell repertoires in COVID-19. The germline CDR1 and CDR2 sequences are SEHNR and FQNEAQ (reference sequence). CDR3 length equals 15 residues. Trimming stripped 6 bases from V and 0 bases from J, with 13 bases between. Using immunoSEQ multiplex PCR, the repertoire was profiled, and TCRdb retains in-frame clones only, with some absent. The sample contains over 200,000 clones, about 90% of which appear only once. Sequenced sample: peripheral blood. The rearrangement links TRBV7-9 to TRBJ2-3; TRBD1 might be the D (6 bases). The source of this sequence is a man aged 40-50 years with active or convalescent COVID-19. This chain's CDR3 is CASSRDTSSTDTQYF. The DNA of the CDR3 is TGTGCCAGCAGTAGGGACACCTCTAGCACAGATACGCAGTATTTT.